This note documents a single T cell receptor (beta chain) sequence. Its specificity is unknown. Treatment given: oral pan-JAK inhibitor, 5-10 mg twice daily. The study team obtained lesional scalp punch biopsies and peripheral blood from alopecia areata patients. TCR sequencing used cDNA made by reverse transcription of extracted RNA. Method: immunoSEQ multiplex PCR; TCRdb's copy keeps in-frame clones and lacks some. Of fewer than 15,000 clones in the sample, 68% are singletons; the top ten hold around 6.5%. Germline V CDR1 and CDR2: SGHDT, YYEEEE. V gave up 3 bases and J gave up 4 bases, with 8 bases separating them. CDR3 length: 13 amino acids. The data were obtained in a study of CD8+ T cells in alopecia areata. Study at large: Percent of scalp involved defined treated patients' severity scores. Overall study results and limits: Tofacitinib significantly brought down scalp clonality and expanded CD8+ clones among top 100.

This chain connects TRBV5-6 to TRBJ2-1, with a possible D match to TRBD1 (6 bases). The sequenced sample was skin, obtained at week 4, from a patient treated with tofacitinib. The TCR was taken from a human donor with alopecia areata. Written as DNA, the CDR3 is TGTGCCAGCAGCTCGGACAGTTACAATGAGCAGTTCTTC. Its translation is CASSSDSYNEQFF. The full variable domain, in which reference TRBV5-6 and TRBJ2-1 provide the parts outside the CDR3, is DAGVTQSPTHLIKTRGQQVTLRCSPKSGHDTVSWYQQALGQGPQFIFQYYEEEERQRGNFPDRFSGHQFPNYSSELNVNALLLGDSALYLCASSSDSYNEQFFGPGTRLTVL.